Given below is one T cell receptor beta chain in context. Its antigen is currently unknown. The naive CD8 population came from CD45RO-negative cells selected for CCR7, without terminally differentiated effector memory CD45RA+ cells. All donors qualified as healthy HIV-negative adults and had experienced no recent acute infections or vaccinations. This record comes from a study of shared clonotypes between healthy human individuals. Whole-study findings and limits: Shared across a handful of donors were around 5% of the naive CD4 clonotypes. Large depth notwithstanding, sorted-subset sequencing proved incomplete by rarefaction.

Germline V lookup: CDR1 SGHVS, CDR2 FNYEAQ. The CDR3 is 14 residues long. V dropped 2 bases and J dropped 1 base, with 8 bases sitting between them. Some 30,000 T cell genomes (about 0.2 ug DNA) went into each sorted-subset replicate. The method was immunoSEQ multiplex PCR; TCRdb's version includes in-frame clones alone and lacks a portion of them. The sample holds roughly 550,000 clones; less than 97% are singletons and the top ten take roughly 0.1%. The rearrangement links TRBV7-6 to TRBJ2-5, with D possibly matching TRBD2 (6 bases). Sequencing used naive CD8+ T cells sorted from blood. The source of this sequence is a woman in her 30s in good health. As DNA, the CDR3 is TGTGCCAGCAGCTTATCAGCGGGCCAAGAGACCCAGTACTTC. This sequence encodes CASSLSAGQETQYF.